The T cell receptor beta chain under discussion was sequenced for a study of shared clonotypes between healthy human individuals. Trimming left V 3 bases short and J 2 bases short, with 14 bases between. The germline V gene has CDR1 SGHDT and CDR2 YYEEEE. This CDR3 spans 15 amino acids. The study ran the assay at deep level. Profiling relied on immunoSEQ multiplex PCR, and the TCRdb table lists in-frame clones only, not all of them. The sample carries about 480,000 clones, about 79% recorded once. Sequenced sample: PBMCs. This sequence originates from a woman in her forties in good health. Some clones in this sample may be carry-over from other donors' samples. The J gene is TRBJ1-1, the V gene TRBV5-6; perhaps TRBD1 as D (5 bases). The CDR3 is CASSYRGGINTEAFF. The CDR3 DNA sequence: TGTGCCAGCAGCTATCGGGGCGGCATTAACACTGAAGCTTTCTTT.